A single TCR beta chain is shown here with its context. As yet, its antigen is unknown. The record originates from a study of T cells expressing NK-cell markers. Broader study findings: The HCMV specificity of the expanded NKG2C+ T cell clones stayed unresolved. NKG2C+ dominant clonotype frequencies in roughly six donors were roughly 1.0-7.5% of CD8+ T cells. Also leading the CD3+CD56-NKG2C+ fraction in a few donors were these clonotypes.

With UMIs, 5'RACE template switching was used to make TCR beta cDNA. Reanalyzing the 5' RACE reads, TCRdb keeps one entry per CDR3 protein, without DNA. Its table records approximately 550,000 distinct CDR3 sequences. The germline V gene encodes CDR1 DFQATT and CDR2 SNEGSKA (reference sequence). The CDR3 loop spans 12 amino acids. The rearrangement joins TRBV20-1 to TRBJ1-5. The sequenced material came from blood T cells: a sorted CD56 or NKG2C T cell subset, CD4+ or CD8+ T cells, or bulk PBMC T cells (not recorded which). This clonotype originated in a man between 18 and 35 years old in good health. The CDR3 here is CSASDRPSPQHF.